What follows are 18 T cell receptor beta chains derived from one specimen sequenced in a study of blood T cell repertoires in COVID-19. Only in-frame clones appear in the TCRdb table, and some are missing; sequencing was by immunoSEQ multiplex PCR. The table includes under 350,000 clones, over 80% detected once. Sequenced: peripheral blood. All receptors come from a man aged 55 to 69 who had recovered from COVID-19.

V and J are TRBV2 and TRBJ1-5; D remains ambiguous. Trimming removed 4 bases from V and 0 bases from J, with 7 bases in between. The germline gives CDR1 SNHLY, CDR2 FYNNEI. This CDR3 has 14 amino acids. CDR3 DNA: TGTGCCAGCAGTGCGGGAGTTAGCAATCAGCCCCAGCATTTT. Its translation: CASSAGVSNQPQHF.

CDR3 loop: CATETSTHRISTDTQYF. CDR3 DNA sequence: TGTGCCACCGAGACTAGCACACATCGTATTAGCACAGATACGCAGTATTTT. This sequence joins TRBV24-1 and TRBJ2-3, with TRBD2 matching over 7 bases. J was trimmed by 0 bases and V by 9 bases; bases with no gene match: 14. CDR3 length: 17 residues. Germline V gene data show CDR1 as KGHDR and CDR2 as SFDVKD.

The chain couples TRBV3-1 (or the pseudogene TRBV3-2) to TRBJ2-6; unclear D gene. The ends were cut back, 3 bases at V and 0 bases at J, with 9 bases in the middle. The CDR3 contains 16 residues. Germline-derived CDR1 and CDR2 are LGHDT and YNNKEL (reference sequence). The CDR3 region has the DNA TGTGCCAGCAGCCATGTATTCAGCTCTGGGGCCAACGTCCTGACTTTC. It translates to CASSHVFSSGANVLTF.

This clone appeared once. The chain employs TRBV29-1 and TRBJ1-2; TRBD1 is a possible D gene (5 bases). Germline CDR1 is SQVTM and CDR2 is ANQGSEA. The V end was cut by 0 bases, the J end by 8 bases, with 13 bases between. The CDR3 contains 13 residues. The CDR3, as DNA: TGCAGCGTTGAAGATCGTCGGGGGGTCGGCTACACCTTC. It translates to CSVEDRRGVGYTF.

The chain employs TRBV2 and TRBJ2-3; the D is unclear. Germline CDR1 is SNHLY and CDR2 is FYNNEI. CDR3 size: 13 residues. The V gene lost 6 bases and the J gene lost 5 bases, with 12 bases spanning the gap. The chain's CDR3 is CASRSGVVDTQYF. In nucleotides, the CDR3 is TGTGCCAGCAGGAGTGGAGTTGTAGATACGCAGTATTTT.

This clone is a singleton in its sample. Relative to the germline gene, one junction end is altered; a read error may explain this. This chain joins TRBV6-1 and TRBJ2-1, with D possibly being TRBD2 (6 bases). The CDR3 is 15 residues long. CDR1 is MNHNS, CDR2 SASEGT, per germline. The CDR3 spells CASREGGPSYNEQFF. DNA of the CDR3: TGTGCCAGCAGAGAAGGAGGGCCGTCCTACAATGAGCAGTTCTTC.

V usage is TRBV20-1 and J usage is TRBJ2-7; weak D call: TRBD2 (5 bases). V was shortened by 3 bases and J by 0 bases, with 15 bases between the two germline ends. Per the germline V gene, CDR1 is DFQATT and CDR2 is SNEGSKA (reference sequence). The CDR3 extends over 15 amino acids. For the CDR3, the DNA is TGCAGTGCTAGTAGTCCGGGGAAAGTCTCCTACGAGCAGTACTTC. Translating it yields CSASSPGKVSYEQYF.

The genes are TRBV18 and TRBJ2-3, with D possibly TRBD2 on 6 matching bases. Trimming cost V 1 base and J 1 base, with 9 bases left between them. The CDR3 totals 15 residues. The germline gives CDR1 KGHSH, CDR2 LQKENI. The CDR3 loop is CASSPRGLGTDTQYF. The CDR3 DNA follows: TGTGCCAGCTCACCACGGGGACTGGGCACAGATACGCAGTATTTT.

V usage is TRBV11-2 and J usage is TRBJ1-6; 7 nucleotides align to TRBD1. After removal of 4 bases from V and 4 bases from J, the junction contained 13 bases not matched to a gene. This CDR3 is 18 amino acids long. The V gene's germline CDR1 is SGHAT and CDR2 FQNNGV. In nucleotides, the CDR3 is TGTGCCAGCAGCTACATCCAACGCCGGGACAGATATAATTCACCCCTCCACTTT. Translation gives CASSYIQRRDRYNSPLHF.

CDR3 in amino acids: CASSPPGGLAGKDTQYF. The DNA for the CDR3 is TGTGCCAGCTCACCACCGGGTGGACTAGCGGGGAAAGATACGCAGTATTTT. The genes are TRBV18 and TRBJ2-3, with 12 bases aligning to TRBD2. CDR1 is KGHSH, CDR2 LQKENI, per germline. The CDR3 length is 17 residues. The V and J ends lost 0 bases and 5 bases, in that order; junction bases with no gene match: 6.

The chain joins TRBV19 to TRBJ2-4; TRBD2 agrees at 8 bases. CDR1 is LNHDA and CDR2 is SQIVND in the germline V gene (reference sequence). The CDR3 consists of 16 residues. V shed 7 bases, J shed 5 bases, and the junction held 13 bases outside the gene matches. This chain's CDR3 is CASTTRGAGGENIQYF. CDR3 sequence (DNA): TGTGCCAGTACAACCCGTGGGGCGGGAGGAGAAAACATTCAGTACTTC.

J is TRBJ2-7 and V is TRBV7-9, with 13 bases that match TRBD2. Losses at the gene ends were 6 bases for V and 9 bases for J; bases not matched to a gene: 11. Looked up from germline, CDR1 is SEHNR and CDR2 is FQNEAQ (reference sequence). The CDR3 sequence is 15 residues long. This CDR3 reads CASSNRGLAGAAQYF. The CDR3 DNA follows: TGTGCCAGCAGTAACCGTGGACTAGCGGGAGCTGCGCAGTACTTC.

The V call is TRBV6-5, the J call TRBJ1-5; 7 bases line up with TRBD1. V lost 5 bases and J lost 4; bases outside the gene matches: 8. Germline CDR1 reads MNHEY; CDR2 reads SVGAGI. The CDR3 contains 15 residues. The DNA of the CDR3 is TGTGCCAGCAGTCGCCTGACAGGGAAAAATCAGCCCCAGCATTTT. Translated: CASSRLTGKNQPQHF.

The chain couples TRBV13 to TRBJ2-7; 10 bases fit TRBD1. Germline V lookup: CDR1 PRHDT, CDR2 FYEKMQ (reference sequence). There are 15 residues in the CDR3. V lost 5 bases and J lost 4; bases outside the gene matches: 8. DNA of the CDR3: TGTGCCAGCAGCCCCCCCGGGACAGGGGTGTACGAGCAGTACTTC. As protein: CASSPPGTGVYEQYF.

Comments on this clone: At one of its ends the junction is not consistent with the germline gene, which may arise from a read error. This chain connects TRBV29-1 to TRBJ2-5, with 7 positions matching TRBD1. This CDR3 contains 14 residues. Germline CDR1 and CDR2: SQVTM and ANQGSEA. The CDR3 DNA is TGCAGCGCTGGGACAGCTGGTTTCGGAGAGACCCGGTACTTC. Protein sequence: CSAGTAGFGETRYF.

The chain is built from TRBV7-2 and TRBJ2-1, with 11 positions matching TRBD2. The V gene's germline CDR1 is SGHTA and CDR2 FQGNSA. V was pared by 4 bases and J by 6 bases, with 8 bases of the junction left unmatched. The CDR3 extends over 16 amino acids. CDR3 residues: CASSSNSGRARNEQFF. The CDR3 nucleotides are TGTGCCAGCAGCTCAAATAGCGGGAGGGCACGCAATGAGCAGTTCTTC.

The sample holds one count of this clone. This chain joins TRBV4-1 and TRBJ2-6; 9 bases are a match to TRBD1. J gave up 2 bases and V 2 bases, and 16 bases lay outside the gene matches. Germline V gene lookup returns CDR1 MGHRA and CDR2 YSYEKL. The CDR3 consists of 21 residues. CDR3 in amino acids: CASSQFPPGQGVRTGANVLTF. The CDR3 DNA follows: TGCGCCAGCAGCCAATTTCCCCCGGGACAGGGAGTTCGTACTGGGGCCAACGTCCTGACTTTC.

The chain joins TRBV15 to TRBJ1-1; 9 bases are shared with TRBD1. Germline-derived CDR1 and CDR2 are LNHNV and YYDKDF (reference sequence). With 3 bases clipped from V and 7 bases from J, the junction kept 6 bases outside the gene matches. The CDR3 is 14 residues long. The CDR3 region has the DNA TGTGCCACCAGCAGGGACAGGGGAGCGAATGAAGCTTTCTTT. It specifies CATSRDRGANEAFF.